The sequence of this T cell receptor beta chain was determined in a study of shared clonotypes between healthy human individuals. Profiling relied on immunoSEQ multiplex PCR, and the TCRdb table lists in-frame clones only, not all of them. The top ten clones hold around 0.3% of a sample with approximately 350,000 clones, 96% of them seen once. In germline, CDR1 is SGHRS, CDR2 YFSETQ. This CDR3 comprises 15 residues. V was pared by 4 bases and J by 4 bases, with 10 bases of the junction left unmatched. J is TRBJ2-5 and V is TRBV5-1; TRBD1 matches at 7 bases. The source of this sequence is a man aged 25 to 45 in good health. Sequencing input: memory CD8+ T cells sorted from blood. Indicated subset: CD45RO+ cells pooled with CCR7-negative TemRA cells. The CDR3 nucleotides read TGCGCCAGCAGCCCGACAGGGCTAAGGGTAGAGACCCAGTACTTC. The encoded protein is CASSPTGLRVETQYF.